One T cell receptor beta chain is described in this entry. It has no known antigen specificity. No clone much larger than this one lies a single base away; base qualities are absent. The sample's time point label is to be understood as: baseline, week 1 (first vaccination visit). The treatment or condition label, as the study defines it: pre-vaccination baseline after standard-of-care therapy. The donors had newly diagnosed IDH1-mutant astrocytomas of WHO grade 3 or 4 that showed loss of nuclear ATRX. The samples were drawn from NOA16, a multicentre, single-arm, open-label phase I trial in Germany that tested a mutant IDH1 peptide vaccine in humans for the first time. Visit V03 blood draws served as the baseline sample for immunogenicity testing. The DNeasy Blood and Tissue Kit was used to extract genomic DNA from EDTA blood for TCRB sequencing. Library preparation employed the immunoSEQ multiplex PCR assay. Rearranged TCR beta chain sequences were amplified with the hsTCRB Kit following the manufacturer's protocol. Sequencing of TCRB libraries was carried out on an Illumina MiSeq. The original methods were these. Demultiplexing, trimming and gene mapping were performed with the kit vendor's proprietary platform. This immuneACCESS table, as held by TCRdb, lists in-frame sequences with V and J called but not all clones. Of the missing ones, under half trace to an unresolved V gene in checked studies; the others have no known cause. That table furnishes V, J and clone size, whereas the DNA furnished D and trimming. The sample table contains about 92,000 clones; only one count was recorded for about 80% of them. Around 7.4% of the sample is held by the ten biggest clonotypes.

Relative to germline, V is missing 4 bases and J is missing 4 bases, with 3 bases of the junction outside any gene match. From the cysteine up to the phenylalanine, the CDR3 has a length of 14 residues. The sequence is cut down to CDR3 DNA, 42 bases in frame from base 1. CDR1 MDHEN and CDR2 SYDVKM are derived from the germline V gene. These data originate in a study of a mutant IDH1 vaccine in newly diagnosed glioma (dated by TCRdb to about 2021). The study in broad terms: Of the roughly 34 treated patients, 62.5% were male and about 40% were female, and a mean age of 40.4 years was recorded. Before enrollment, patients had received standard therapy of radiotherapy alone, temozolomide alone, or radiochemotherapy with temozolomide; most received the combination. Peripheral blood was collected at six visits: V03 (baseline), V05, V07, V10, V12 and V13. For exploratory analyses, longitudinal TCRB deep sequencing was carried out in around 24 treated patients wherever samples were available.

Overall results and qualifications from the work: Availability determined which PBMC samples were chosen for TCRB deep sequencing. No apparent relationship was observed between pseudoprogression and alterations in the top peripheral T cell clonotypes detected by TCRB sequencing. The authors noted that analyses of patient blood samples could not be reproduced because of sample limitations. Across multiple MHC alleles, vaccine-induced immune responses were seen in 90% to 95% of patients.

Rearrangement joined TRBV28 to TRBJ2-5, and TRBD2 matches 10 of the central bases. The sample in question was PBMCs, obtained from a glioma patient treated with radiotherapy, temozolomide or both. The TCR sequence derives from a woman aged 50 to 65 with glioma. The DNA sequence is given as TGTGCCAGCAGTTCGAGCGGGGGGGCAGAGACCCAGTACTTC. It encodes CASSSSGGAETQYF.